This TCR beta chain was identified in a study of T cell responses to AZD1222 COVID-19 vaccine. The CDR3 has 15 residues. The V and J ends lost 4 bases and 7 bases respectively, with 17 bases between them. Germline lookup yields CDR1 MNHEY and CDR2 SVGEGT. Generated by immunoSEQ multiplex PCR, the TCRdb table keeps only in-frame clones and is missing some. Of some 70,000 clones listed, 84% were seen once; the top ten hold about 10%. The chain links TRBV6-2 or TRBV6-3 to TRBJ1-5; D is unclear. The sequencing used peripheral blood, collected on day 0 of AZD1222 vaccination. This receptor was obtained from an adult in good health. The CDR3 here is CASSLRAVPGQPQHF. The CDR3 DNA follows: TGTGCCAGCAGTTTAAGGGCAGTCCCCGGACAGCCCCAGCATTTT.